This T cell receptor beta chain originates from a study of read filtering for tumor transcriptome and immune sequencing. Background on the study: 8 or 9 patients were R-ISS I, about 16 were R-ISS II, more than five were R-ISS III. The study, taken as a whole, reports: The CD138-negative fraction was mixed bone marrow immune cells, not pure T cells.

The library was built from about 400 ng RNA with molecular barcoded adaptors for alpha/delta and beta/gamma chains. TCRdb called the reads again in MiXCR, with one record for every CDR3 protein. In the table there are about 41,000 distinct CDR3 sequences, roughly 12% of which are singletons. V lost 6 bases and J 4 bases, leaving 17 bases between the germline ends. The CDR3 sequence is 15 residues long. Germline lookup yields CDR1 LNHDA and CDR2 SQIVND (reference sequence). This clonotype was counted only a few times. Its antigen is still unknown. A much larger clone differs by one base, so this may be a read error.

The material sequenced was a population of CD138-negative cells sorted from bone marrow. This chain connects TRBV19 to TRBJ2-3, with a possible D match to TRBD2 (6 bases). The source of this sequence is a donor at least 40 years old with multiple myeloma. The CDR3 coding sequence is TGTGCCAGTAGGGCTAAGCGGGTGATGTCAGATACGCAGTATTTT. Its translation: CASRAKRVMSDTQYF.